The T cell receptor beta chain described here comes from a study of siplizumab effects on memory and regulatory T cells. Method: immunoSEQ multiplex PCR; TCRdb's copy keeps in-frame clones and lacks some. The repertoire holds tens of thousands of clones, with around 97% as singletons. This clone has just one count. The length of the CDR3 is 13 residues. CDR1 and CDR2 (germline): SEHNR, FQNEAQ (reference sequence). V lost 0 bases and J lost 6, with 9 bases in between. V and J are TRBV7-9 and TRBJ2-7; tentative D call: TRBD2 (5 bases). The clonotype originates from a human donor in good health. Material: naive CD4+ T cells sorted from blood. CDR3 amino acids: CASSLARSGEQYF. The DNA for the CDR3 is TGTGCCAGCAGCTTAGCGCGGAGCGGCGAGCAGTACTTC.